The rows below give T cell receptor beta chains drawn from one sample of a study of control samples from healthy donors and cancer patients. Produced via immunoSEQ multiplex PCR; TCRdb's table is partial and in-frame only. The sample holds about 130,000 clones, 75% to 95% seen once. The sample taken for sequencing was blood. The receptors were sampled from a man aged 18 to 29 in good health. CDR3s include the opening cysteine and the closing phenylalanine or tryptophan. The D gene is left open where the match is weak. Expanded clones get a size class; other rows say once, few or many, or leave the size out.

j_call d_call clone_size v_call cdr3_aa cdr3_nt
TRBJ1-2 - - TRBV12-3/TRBV12-4 CASSRLGGYTF TGTGCCAGCAGCCGGTTAGGAGGCTACACCTTC
TRBJ2-1 - - TRBV4-1 CASSQSGSPRYNEQFF TGCGCCAGCAGCCAATCTGGGAGTCCGAGGTACAATGAGCAGTTCTTC
TRBJ1-3 - - TRBV30 CAWSATGAGNTIYF TGTGCCTGGAGCGCGACAGGAGCTGGAAACACCATATATTTT
TRBJ2-3 - - TRBV7-9 CASSPQRVRTTDTQYF TGTGCCAGCAGCCCTCAACGAGTCCGCACCACAGATACGCAGTATTTT
TRBJ2-3 - once TRBV5-1 CASALGYDTQYF TGCGCCAGCGCCCTCGGCTACGATACGCAGTATTTT
TRBJ1-4 - once TRBV5-4 CASSSEGLGEKLFF TGTGCCAGCAGCTCGGAGGGGCTGGGGGAAAAACTGTTTTTT
TRBJ2-1 TRBD2 - TRBV5-1 CASTTSGGYTEQFF TGCGCCAGCACTACTAGCGGTGGTTATACTGAGCAGTTCTTC
TRBJ1-3 TRBD1 - TRBV7-7 CASSLGGQDSGNTIYF TGTGCCAGCAGCTTAGGGGGACAGGACTCTGGAAACACCATATATTTT
TRBJ1-1 - - TRBV10-3 CAISESDRGGTEAFF TGTGCCATCAGTGAGTCGGATAGAGGGGGCACTGAAGCTTTCTTT
TRBJ2-1 - few TRBV28 CASSRGRPHNEQFF TGTGCCAGCAGCAGGGGGAGGCCTCACAATGAGCAGTTCTTC
TRBJ1-1 - - TRBV23-1 CADCREAEAFF TGCGCCGACTGCAGGGAAGCTGAAGCTTTCTTT
TRBJ1-2 - - TRBV11-1 CASSSGFWGNYGYTF TGTGCCAGCAGCTCCGGGTTTTGGGGAAACTATGGCTACACCTTC
TRBJ1-2 - - TRBV5-4 CASSRQLSNYGYTF TGTGCCAGCAGCCGACAGCTATCTAACTATGGCTACACCTTC
TRBJ2-1 TRBD2 - TRBV7-9 CASSTTSGGTGGYNEQFF TGTGCCAGCAGCACCACTAGCGGGGGGACCGGAGGCTACAATGAGCAGTTCTTC
TRBJ1-3 - - TRBV18 CASPSGRSGNTIYF TGTGCCAGCCCATCAGGGCGCTCTGGAAACACCATATATTTT
TRBJ1-4 - - TRBV6-5 CASSSNTATNEKLFF TGTGCCAGCAGTTCCAACACTGCAACTAATGAAAAACTGTTTTTT
TRBJ2-7 - - TRBV19 CASSIVPFSYEQYF TGTGCCAGTAGTATAGTTCCGTTCTCCTACGAGCAGTACTTC
TRBJ2-7 TRBD1 - TRBV28 CASSVQGALYEQYF TGTGCCAGCAGTGTGCAGGGGGCGCTCTACGAGCAGTACTTC
TRBJ2-2 - once TRBV27 CASSFTGSTGELFF TGTGCCAGCAGTTTTACAGGGAGTACCGGGGAGCTGTTTTTT
TRBJ2-5 - - TRBV24-1 CATSDFGKTQYF TGTGCCACCAGTGATTTTGGAAAGACCCAGTACTTC
TRBJ2-5 - - TRBV28 CASSFPTEGRGSQETQYF TGTGCCAGCAGTTTCCCGACAGAAGGGCGAGGTTCACAAGAGACCCAGTACTTC
TRBJ1-1 TRBD1 few TRBV28 CASSLAGQGNTEAFF TGTGCCAGCAGTTTAGCGGGACAGGGGAACACTGAAGCTTTCTTT
TRBJ1-1 - - TRBV19 CASSIGGSEAFF TGTGCCAGTAGTATAGGGGGGTCTGAAGCTTTCTTT
TRBJ2-5 TRBD2 - TRBV24-1 CATSDLSLDSGGPEETQYF TGTGCCACCAGTGATTTGTCGTTGGATAGCGGGGGCCCCGAAGAGACCCAGTACTTC
TRBJ2-5 - once TRBV11-2 CASGPGLQETQYF TGTGCCAGCGGCCCGGGACTCCAAGAGACCCAGTACTTC
TRBJ1-2 - - TRBV9 CASSPRLRGANYGYTF TGTGCCAGCAGCCCACGACTTCGGGGGGCTAACTATGGCTACACCTTC
TRBJ2-1 TRBD1 - TRBV9 CASRFRDRGVYEQFF TGTGCCAGCAGGTTCCGGGACAGGGGGGTTTATGAGCAGTTCTTC
TRBJ1-1 - few TRBV27 CASSLAGLAGEAFF TGTGCCAGCAGTCTCGCAGGGCTTGCGGGTGAAGCTTTCTTT
TRBJ2-2 - - TRBV7-3 CASSLSNTGELFF TGTGCCAGCAGCTTATCGAACACCGGGGAGCTGTTTTTT
TRBJ2-7 - - TRBV3-1/TRBV3-2 CASSQDGLSYEQYF TGTGCCAGCAGCCAAGATGGACTCTCCTACGAGCAGTACTTC
TRBJ2-1 - - TRBV10-1 CASSESGNWGDNEQFF TGCGCCAGCAGTGAGTCGGGGAACTGGGGAGACAATGAGCAGTTCTTC
TRBJ2-3 TRBD1 - TRBV7-9 CASSLEGQGIDTQYF TGTGCCAGCAGCTTAGAGGGACAGGGAATAGATACGCAGTATTTT
TRBJ1-5 - - TRBV5-5 CASNQGLDNQPQHF TGTGCCAGCAACCAGGGATTGGACAATCAGCCCCAGCATTTT
TRBJ2-7 - - TRBV27 CASSFRHLNSYEQYF TGTGCCAGCAGTTTTAGGCACTTGAACTCCTACGAGCAGTACTTC
TRBJ1-6 - - TRBV5-1 CASSPGNSPLHF TGCGCCAGCAGCCCGGGTAACTCACCCCTCCACTTT
TRBJ1-4 TRBD1 - TRBV28 CASSLLSSQGAESKLFF TGTGCCAGCAGTTTATTATCATCACAGGGGGCTGAATCCAAACTGTTTTTT
TRBJ1-5 - - TRBV11-2 CASSLSDGGNQPQHF TGTGCCAGCAGCTTAAGCGACGGGGGCAATCAGCCCCAGCATTTT
TRBJ2-1 - - TRBV19 CASSLGLGQFF TGTGCCAGTAGCCTGGGTTTGGGGCAGTTCTTC
TRBJ2-5 - - TRBV7-8 CASASGTQETQYF TGTGCCAGCGCTTCCGGGACCCAAGAGACCCAGTACTTC
TRBJ2-7 - - TRBV6-1 CASSDPDRYEQYF TGTGCCAGCAGTGATCCGGACCGCTACGAGCAGTACTTC
TRBJ2-1 - once TRBV5-1 CASSLASLFHEQFF TGCGCCAGCAGCTTGGCGAGCTTATTTCATGAGCAGTTCTTC
TRBJ1-1 - - TRBV30 CAWSVQDTEAFF TGTGCCTGGAGTGTTCAAGACACTGAAGCTTTCTTT
TRBJ1-1 TRBD1 - TRBV6-5 CASSYSTGGDTEAFF TGTGCCAGCAGTTACTCGACAGGGGGAGACACTGAAGCTTTCTTT
TRBJ1-5 - - TRBV27 CATAQFDHSNQPQHF TGTGCCACCGCACAGTTCGACCATAGCAATCAGCCCCAGCATTTT
TRBJ1-4 - once TRBV3-1/TRBV3-2 CASSQDGRGGEKLFF TGTGCCAGCAGCCAGGATGGCAGGGGTGGGGAAAAACTGTTTTTT
TRBJ1-3 TRBD1 - TRBV2 CASRGATGGGNTIYF TGTGCCAGCAGGGGAGCCACAGGGGGCGGAAACACCATATATTTT
TRBJ2-7 - - TRBV5-4 CASSPNSGPAYEQYF TGTGCCAGCAGCCCCAACTCGGGACCAGCCTACGAGCAGTACTTC
TRBJ2-3 - - TRBV7-9 CASREGSTDTQYF TGTGCCAGCAGAGAGGGGTCTACAGATACGCAGTATTTT
TRBJ1-4 - - TRBV4-3 CASSQDARSEKLFF TGCGCCAGCAGCCAAGATGCCCGGTCTGAAAAACTGTTTTTT
TRBJ2-1 - - TRBV10-2 CASSSRGEQFF TGCGCCAGCAGTTCCAGGGGTGAGCAGTTCTTC
TRBJ2-6 - - TRBV5-1 CASSPQNSGANVLTF TGCGCCAGCAGCCCGCAAAACTCTGGGGCCAACGTCCTGACTTTC
TRBJ2-1 TRBD2 - TRBV6-1 CASSEASGGNNEQFF TGTGCCAGCAGTGAAGCCAGCGGGGGTAACAATGAGCAGTTCTTC
TRBJ2-1 TRBD2 - TRBV2 CASSGSPYNEQFF TGTGCCAGTAGCGGGAGTCCCTACAATGAGCAGTTCTTC
TRBJ1-3 - once TRBV5-1 CASSFSWGAGNTIYF TGCGCCAGCAGCTTTTCTTGGGGGGCTGGAAACACCATATATTTT
TRBJ2-1 TRBD1 - TRBV9 CASSYRDRANNEQFF TGTGCCAGCAGCTACCGGGACAGGGCCAACAATGAGCAGTTCTTC
TRBJ2-3 TRBD2 - TRBV7-6 CASSSIAGGTDTQYF TGTGCCAGCAGCTCTATAGCGGGAGGCACAGATACGCAGTATTTT
TRBJ2-1 TRBD1 - TRBV10-2 CASSEKNRDRPYNEQFF TGCGCCAGCAGTGAGAAGAACCGGGACAGGCCTTACAATGAGCAGTTCTTC
TRBJ2-2 TRBD2 few TRBV19 CASSTPGLAFGELFF TGTGCCAGTAGTACACCGGGACTAGCCTTCGGGGAGCTGTTTTTT
TRBJ2-3 TRBD1 - TRBV2 CASRQGASTDTQYF TGTGCCAGCAGACAGGGGGCTAGCACAGATACGCAGTATTTT
TRBJ1-4 TRBD1 - TRBV5-4 CASSPKTGEGNEKLFF TGTGCCAGCAGCCCTAAGACAGGGGAGGGTAATGAAAAACTGTTTTTT